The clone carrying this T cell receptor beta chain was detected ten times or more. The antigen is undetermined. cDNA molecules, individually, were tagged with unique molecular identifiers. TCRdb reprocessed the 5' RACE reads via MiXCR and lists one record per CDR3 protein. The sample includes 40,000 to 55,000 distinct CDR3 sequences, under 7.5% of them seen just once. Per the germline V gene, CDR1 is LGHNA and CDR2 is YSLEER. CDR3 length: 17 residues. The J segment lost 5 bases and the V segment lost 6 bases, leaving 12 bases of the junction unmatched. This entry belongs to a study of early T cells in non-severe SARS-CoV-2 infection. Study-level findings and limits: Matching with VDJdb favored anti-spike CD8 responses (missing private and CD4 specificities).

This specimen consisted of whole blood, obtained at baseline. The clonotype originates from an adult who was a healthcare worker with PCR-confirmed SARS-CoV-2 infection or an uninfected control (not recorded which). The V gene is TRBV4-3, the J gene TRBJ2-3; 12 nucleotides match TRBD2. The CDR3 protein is CASSPHLAGGPVDTQYF. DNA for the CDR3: TGCGCCAGCAGTCCTCACCTAGCGGGAGGGCCCGTAGATACGCAGTATTTT.